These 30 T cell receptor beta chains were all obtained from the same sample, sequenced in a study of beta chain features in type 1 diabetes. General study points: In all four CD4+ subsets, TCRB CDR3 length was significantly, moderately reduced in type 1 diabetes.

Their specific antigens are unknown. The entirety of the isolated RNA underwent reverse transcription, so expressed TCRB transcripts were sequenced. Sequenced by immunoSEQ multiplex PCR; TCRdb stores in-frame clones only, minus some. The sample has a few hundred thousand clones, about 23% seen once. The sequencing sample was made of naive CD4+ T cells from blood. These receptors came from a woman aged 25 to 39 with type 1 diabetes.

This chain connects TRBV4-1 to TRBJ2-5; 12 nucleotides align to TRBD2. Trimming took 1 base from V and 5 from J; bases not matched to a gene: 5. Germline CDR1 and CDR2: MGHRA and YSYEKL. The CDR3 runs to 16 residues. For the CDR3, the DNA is TGCGCCAGCAGCCAAGTGACTAGCGGGAGTGGGGAGACCCAGTACTTC. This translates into CASSQVTSGSGETQYF.

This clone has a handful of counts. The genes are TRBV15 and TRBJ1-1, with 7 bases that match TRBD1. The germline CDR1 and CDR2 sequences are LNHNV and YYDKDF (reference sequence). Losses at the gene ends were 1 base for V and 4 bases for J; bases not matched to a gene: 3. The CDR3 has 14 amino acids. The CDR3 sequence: CATSRARQGTEAFF. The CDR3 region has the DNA TGTGCCACCAGCAGAGCCCGACAGGGCACTGAAGCTTTCTTT.

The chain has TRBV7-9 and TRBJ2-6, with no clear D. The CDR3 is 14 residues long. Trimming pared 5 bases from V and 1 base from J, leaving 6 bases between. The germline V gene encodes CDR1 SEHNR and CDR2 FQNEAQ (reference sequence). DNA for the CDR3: TGTGCCAGCAGCCGGTATTCTGGGGCCAACGTCCTGACTTTC. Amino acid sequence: CASSRYSGANVLTF.

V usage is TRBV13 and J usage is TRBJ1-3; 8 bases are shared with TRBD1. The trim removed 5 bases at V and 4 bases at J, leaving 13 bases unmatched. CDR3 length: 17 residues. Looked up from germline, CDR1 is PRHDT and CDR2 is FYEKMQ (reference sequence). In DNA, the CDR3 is TGTGCCAGCAGCCTCTCTGGGACAGGTTTGGGAGGAAACACCATATATTTT. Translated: CASSLSGTGLGGNTIYF.

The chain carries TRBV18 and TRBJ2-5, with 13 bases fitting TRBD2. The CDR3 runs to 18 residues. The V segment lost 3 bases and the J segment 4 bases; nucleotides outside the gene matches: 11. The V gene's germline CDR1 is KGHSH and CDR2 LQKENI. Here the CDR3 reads CASSPRTSGGGFPETQYF. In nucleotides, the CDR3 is TGTGCCAGCTCACCCCGGACTAGCGGGGGAGGATTTCCAGAGACCCAGTACTTC.

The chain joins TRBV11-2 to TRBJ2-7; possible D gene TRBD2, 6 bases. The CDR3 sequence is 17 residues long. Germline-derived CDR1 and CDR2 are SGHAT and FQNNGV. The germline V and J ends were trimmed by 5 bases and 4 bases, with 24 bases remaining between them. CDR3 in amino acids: CASSPLTGTPLKYEQYF. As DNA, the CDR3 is TGTGCCAGCAGCCCTTTGACGGGGACTCCATTGAAATACGAGCAGTACTTC.

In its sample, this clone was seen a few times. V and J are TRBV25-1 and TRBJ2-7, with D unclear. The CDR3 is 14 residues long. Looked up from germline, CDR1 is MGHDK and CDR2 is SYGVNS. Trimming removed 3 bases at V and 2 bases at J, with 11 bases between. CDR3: CASSERLETYEQYF. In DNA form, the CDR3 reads TGTGCCAGCAGTGAGAGGCTAGAGACCTACGAGCAGTACTTC.

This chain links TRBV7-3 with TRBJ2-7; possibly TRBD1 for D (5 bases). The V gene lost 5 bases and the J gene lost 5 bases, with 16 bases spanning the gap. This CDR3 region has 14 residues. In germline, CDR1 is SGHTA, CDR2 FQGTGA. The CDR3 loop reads CASSLLPQGDEQYF. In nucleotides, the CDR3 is TGTGCCAGCAGCCTCCTTCCCCAGGGCGACGAGCAGTACTTC.

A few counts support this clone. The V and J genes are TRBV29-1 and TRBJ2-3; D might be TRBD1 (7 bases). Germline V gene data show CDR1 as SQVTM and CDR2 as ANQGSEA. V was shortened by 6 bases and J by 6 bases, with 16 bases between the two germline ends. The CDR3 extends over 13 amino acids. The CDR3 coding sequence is TGCAGCGTAGGAGGAGGGGGCATCGATACGCAGTATTTT. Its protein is CSVGGGGIDTQYF.

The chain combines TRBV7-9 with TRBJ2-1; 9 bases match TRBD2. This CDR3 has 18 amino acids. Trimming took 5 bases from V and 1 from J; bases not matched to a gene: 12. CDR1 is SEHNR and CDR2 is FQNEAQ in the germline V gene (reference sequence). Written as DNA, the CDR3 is TGTGCCAGCAGCCCGGTAGGGGTAGCGGGAGTATCCTACAATGAGCAGTTCTTC. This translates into CASSPVGVAGVSYNEQFF.

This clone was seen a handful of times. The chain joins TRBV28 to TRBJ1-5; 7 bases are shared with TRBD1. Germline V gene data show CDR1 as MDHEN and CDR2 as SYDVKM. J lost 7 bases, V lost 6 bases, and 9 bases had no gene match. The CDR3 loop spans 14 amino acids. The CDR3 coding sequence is TGTGCCAGCAGCGTTGAGGGGGCCCTGCAGCCCCAGCATTTT. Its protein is CASSVEGALQPQHF.

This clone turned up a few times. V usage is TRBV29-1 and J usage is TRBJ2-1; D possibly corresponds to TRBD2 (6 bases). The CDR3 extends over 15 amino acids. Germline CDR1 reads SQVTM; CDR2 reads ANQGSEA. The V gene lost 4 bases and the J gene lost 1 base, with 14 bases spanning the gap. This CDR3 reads CSVVQRARSYNEQFF. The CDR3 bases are TGCAGCGTTGTTCAGCGGGCCCGGTCCTACAATGAGCAGTTCTTC.

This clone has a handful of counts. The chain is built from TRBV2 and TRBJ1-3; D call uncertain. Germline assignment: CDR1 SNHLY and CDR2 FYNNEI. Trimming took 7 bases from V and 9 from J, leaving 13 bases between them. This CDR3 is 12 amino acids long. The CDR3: CASTFKRVTIYF. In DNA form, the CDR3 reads TGTGCCAGCACCTTTAAGCGGGTCACCATATATTTT.

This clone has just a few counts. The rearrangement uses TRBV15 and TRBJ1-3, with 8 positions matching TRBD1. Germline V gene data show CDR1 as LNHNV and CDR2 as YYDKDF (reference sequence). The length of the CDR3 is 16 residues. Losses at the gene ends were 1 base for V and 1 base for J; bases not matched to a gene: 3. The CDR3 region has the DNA TGTGCCACCAGCAGAGGGACAGGGAAGTCTGGAAACACCATATATTTT. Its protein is CATSRGTGKSGNTIYF.

CDR3 loop: CASSSRENTEAFF. The CDR3 DNA reads TGTGCCAGCAGTTCCAGGGAGAACACTGAAGCTTTCTTT. This chain connects TRBV27 to TRBJ1-1; perhaps TRBD1 as D (5 bases). Trimming took 4 bases from V and 1 from J, leaving 7 bases between them. CDR1 is MNHEY and CDR2 is SMNVEV in the germline V gene (reference sequence). The CDR3 consists of 13 residues.

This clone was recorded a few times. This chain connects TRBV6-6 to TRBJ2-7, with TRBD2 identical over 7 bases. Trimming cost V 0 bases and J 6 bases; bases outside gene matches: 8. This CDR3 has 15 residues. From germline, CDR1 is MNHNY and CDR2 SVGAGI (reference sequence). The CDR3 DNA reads TGTGCCAGCAGTTACTCGAGCCTAGCGGACGGCGAGCAGTACTTC. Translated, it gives CASSYSSLADGEQYF.

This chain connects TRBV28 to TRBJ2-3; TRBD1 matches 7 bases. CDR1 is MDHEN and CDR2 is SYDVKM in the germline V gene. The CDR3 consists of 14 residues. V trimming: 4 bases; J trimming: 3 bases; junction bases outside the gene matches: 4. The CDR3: CASSWTGFTDTQYF. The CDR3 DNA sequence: TGTGCCAGCAGTTGGACAGGATTTACAGATACGCAGTATTTT.

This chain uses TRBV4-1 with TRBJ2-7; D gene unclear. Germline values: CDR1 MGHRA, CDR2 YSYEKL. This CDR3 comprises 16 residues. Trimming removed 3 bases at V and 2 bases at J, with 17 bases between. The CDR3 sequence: CASSHPGSLSPYEQYF. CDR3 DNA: TGCGCCAGCAGCCACCCCGGGTCTCTAAGCCCCTACGAGCAGTACTTC.

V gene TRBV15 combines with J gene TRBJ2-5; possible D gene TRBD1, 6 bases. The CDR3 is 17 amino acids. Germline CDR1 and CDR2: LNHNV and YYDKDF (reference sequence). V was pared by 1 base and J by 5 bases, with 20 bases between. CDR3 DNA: TGTGCCACCAGCAGAGTCCCACCCTCGTCAGGGGATGAGACCCAGTACTTC. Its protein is CATSRVPPSSGDETQYF.

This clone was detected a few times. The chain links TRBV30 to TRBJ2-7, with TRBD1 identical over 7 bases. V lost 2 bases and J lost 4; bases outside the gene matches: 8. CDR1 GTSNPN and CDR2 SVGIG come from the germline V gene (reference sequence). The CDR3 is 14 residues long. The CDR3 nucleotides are TGTGCCTGGAGTTCGACAGGGTGGACTTACGAGCAGTACTTC. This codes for CAWSSTGWTYEQYF.

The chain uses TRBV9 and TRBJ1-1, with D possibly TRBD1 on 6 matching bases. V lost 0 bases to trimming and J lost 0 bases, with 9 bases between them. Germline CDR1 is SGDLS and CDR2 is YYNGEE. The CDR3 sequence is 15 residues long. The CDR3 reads CASSVVQGMNTEAFF. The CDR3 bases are TGTGCCAGCAGCGTAGTGCAGGGGATGAACACTGAAGCTTTCTTT.

In DNA, the CDR3 is TGTGCCAGCTCCCTGGCGAGGCCTGCCGATGCTGAAGCTTTCTTT. Translated, it gives CASSLARPADAEAFF. The chain employs TRBV18 and TRBJ1-1; D not resolved. Germline CDR1 is KGHSH and CDR2 is LQKENI. This CDR3 has 15 residues. Deletions cut 6 bases from V and 6 bases from J, with 20 bases between.

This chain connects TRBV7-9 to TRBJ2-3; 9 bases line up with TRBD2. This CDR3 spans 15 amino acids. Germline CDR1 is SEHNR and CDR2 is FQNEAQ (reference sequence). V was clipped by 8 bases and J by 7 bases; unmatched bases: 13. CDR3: CASPGPGLAGYTQYF. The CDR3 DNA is TGTGCCAGCCCGGGACCGGGACTAGCAGGGTATACGCAGTATTTT.

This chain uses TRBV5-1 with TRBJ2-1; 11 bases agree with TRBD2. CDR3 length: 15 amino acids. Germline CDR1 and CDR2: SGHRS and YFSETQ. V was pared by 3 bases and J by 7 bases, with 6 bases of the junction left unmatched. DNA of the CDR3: TGCGCCAGCAGCTCGGTCGGGACTAGCGGTAATGAGCAGTTCTTC. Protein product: CASSSVGTSGNEQFF.

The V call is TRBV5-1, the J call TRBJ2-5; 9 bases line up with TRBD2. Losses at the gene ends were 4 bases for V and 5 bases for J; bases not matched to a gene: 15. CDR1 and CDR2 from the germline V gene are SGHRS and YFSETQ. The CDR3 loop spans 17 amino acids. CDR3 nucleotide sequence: TGCGCCAGCAGCCGAACCCCTAGCGGGACAAGAAAGGAGACCCAGTACTTC. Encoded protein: CASSRTPSGTRKETQYF.

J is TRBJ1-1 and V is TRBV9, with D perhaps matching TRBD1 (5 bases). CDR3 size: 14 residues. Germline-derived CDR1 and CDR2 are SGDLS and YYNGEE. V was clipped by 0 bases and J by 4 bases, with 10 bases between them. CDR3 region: CASSVAGSGTEAFF. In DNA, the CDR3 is TGTGCCAGCAGCGTAGCAGGGTCTGGCACTGAAGCTTTCTTT.

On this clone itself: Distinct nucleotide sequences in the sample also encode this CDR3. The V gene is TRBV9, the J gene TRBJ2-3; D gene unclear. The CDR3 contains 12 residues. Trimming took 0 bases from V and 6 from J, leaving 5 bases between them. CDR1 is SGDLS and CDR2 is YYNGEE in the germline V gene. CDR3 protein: CASSVATDTQYF. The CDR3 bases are TGTGCCAGCAGCGTAGCAACTGATACGCAGTATTTT.

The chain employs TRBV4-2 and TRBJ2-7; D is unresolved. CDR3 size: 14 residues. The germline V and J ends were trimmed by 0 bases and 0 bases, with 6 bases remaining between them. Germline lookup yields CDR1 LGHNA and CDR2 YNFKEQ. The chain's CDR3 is CASSQERLSYEQYF. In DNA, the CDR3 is TGTGCCAGCAGCCAAGAGCGGCTCTCCTACGAGCAGTACTTC.

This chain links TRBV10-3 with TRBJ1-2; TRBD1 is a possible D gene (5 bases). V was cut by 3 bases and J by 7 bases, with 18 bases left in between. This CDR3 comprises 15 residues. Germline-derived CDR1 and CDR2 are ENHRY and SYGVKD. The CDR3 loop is CAISEYQGGEVGYTF. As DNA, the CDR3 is TGTGCCATCAGTGAATACCAGGGTGGGGAAGTTGGCTACACCTTC.

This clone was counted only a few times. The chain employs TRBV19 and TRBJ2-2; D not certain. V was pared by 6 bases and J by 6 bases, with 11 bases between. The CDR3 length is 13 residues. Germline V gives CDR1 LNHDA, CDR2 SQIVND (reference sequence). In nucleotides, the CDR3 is TGTGCCAGTAGCCCTCGGTACTCCGGGGAGCTGTTTTTT. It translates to CASSPRYSGELFF. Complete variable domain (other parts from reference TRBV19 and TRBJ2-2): DGGITQSPKYLFRKEGQNVTLSCEQNLNHDAMYWYRQDPGQGLRLIYYSQIVNDFQKGDIAEGYSVSREKKESFPLTVTSAQKNPTAFYLCASSPRYSGELFFGEGSRLTVL.